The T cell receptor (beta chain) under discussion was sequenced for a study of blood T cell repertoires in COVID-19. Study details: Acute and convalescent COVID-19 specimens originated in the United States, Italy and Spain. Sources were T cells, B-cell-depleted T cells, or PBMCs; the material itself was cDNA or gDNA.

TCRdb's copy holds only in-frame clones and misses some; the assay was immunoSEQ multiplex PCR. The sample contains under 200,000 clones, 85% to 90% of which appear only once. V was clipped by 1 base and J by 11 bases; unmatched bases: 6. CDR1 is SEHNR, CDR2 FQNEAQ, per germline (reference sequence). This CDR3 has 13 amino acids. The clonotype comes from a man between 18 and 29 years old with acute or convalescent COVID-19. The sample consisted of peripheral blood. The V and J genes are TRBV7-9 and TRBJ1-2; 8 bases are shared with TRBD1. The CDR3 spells CASSLGQGTDYTF. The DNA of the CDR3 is TGTGCCAGCAGCTTAGGACAGGGGACAGATTACACCTTC.